Sequencing of this TCR beta chain was carried out in a study of shared T cell receptors in the human thymus. TCRdb's copy holds only in-frame clones and misses some; the assay was immunoSEQ multiplex PCR. Of about 500,000 clones listed, 78% are singletons. Germline loops: CDR1 SGHRS, CDR2 YFSETQ. This CDR3 has 14 residues. V lost 2 bases and J 6 bases, leaving 13 bases between the germline ends. These data were likewise used in another study, on human thymus T cells. That source reports: Thymic material originated from resections removed in the course of corrective heart surgery.

This receptor was obtained from a boy in the first two years of life with a congenital heart defect. The sequenced sample consisted of thymocytes. The chain joins TRBV5-1 to TRBJ2-3; perhaps TRBD1 as D (5 bases). The CDR3, as DNA: TGCGCCAGCAGCTTTGGCAGGGCCGGGGATACGCAGTATTTT. This sequence encodes CASSFGRAGDTQYF. Combining the CDR3 with reference TRBV5-1 and TRBJ2-3 gives the whole variable domain KAGVTQTPRYLIKTRGQQVTLSCSPISGHRSVSWYQQTPGQGLQFLFEYFSETQRNKGNFPGRFSGRQFSNSRSEMNVSTLELGDSALYLCASSFGRAGDTQYFGPGTRLTVL.